Each of the 3 T cell receptor beta chains below was sequenced from the same sample in a study of blood T cell repertoires in COVID-19. Measured with immunoSEQ multiplex PCR; TCRdb has only the in-frame clones, and not every one. The repertoire holds more than 200,000 clones, about nine tenths seen once, with less than 2% in the top ten. Material: peripheral blood. These receptors all stem from a man aged 65 to 85 with acute or convalescent COVID-19.

This sequence joins TRBV9 and TRBJ1-1; TRBD1 is a possible D gene (5 bases). Trimming took 4 bases from V and 0 from J, leaving 13 bases between them. The germline V gene encodes CDR1 SGDLS and CDR2 YYNGEE. The CDR3 totals 15 residues. The CDR3: CASSPSRGVNTEAFF. CDR3 DNA sequence: TGTGCCAGCAGCCCCTCTCGGGGGGTGAACACTGAAGCTTTCTTT.

This chain joins TRBV6-5 and TRBJ1-3, with 7 positions matching TRBD1. The CDR3 has 13 residues. CDR1 MNHEY and CDR2 SVGAGI come from the germline V gene. Trimming removed 5 bases from V and 2 bases from J; junction bases left unmatched: 0. The CDR3 reads CASSTGAGNTIYF. CDR3 coding DNA: TGTGCCAGCAGTACAGGGGCTGGAAACACCATATATTTT.

This rearrangement joins TRBV4-1 to TRBJ1-2; 8 bases line up with TRBD1. Trimming at V came to 3 bases and at J to 7 bases, leaving 10 bases not matched to a gene. The CDR3 contains 15 residues. Germline CDR1 is MGHRA and CDR2 is YSYEKL. The CDR3 DNA reads TGCGCCAGCAGCCATGTCGCGCAGGGGGCATTTGGCTACACCTTC. It specifies CASSHVAQGAFGYTF.